This T cell receptor (beta chain) originates from a study of identical twins. General study points: Cord blood beta clonotypes that were abundant carried fewer insertions, and memory repertoires showed no such trend. Not following the same donors, the study drew its conclusions from cross-sectional statistical analysis.

A universal primer site came from template switching; cDNA carried unique molecular identifiers. Each CDR3 protein is one row after TCRdb ran MiXCR on the 5' RACE reads. The table includes approximately 890,000 distinct CDR3 sequences, about 12% detected once. This clonotype occurred a few times. Its matching antigen is unknown. The V end lost 5 bases, the J end lost 2 bases, and 13 bases lay between the germline ends. The germline CDR1 and CDR2 sequences are SEHNR and FQNEAQ (reference sequence). The CDR3 sequence is 14 residues long. These records were also assigned to another study, of yellow fever vaccine responses in identical twins.

The rearrangement joins TRBV7-9 to TRBJ2-7, with D perhaps given as TRBD1 or TRBD2 (6 bases each). This clonotype was sampled from a woman aged 18-29 years in good health. The specimen was PBMCs. CDR3 sequence (DNA): TGTGCCAGCAGCCCTGCCGGGGGCCCCTACGAGCAGTACGTC. Residues: CASSPAGGPYEQYV.